The 11 T cell receptor beta chains given below trace back to one sample, sequenced in a study of CD4 T cells in relation to SARS-CoV-2 and coronaviruses. These receptors' targets are unknown. The unexposed donors gave CD4+ T cells in 2011-2018, prior to COVID-19. Isolation of CD4+ T cells took place after about 9 days in culture. Using immunoSEQ multiplex PCR, the repertoire was profiled, and TCRdb retains in-frame clones only, with some absent. The data contain 10,000 to 13,000 clones, approximately 82% of them singletons. The sequenced sample was CD4+ T cells from PBMCs, cultured in vitro. Receptor source: a human donor in good health.

The chain recombines TRBV5-4 with TRBJ1-1, with D perhaps TRBD1 (5 bases). The CDR3 consists of 15 residues. With 7 bases removed from V and 0 bases from J, the gap between germline ends came to 16 bases. The germline V gene has CDR1 SGHNT and CDR2 YYREEE (reference sequence). CDR3 protein: CASARGTLMNTEAFF. CDR3 nucleotides: TGTGCCAGCGCAAGGGGAACTCTCATGAACACTGAAGCTTTCTTT.

V is TRBV6-5 and J is TRBJ1-3; the D is unclear. Trimming pared 2 bases from V and 0 bases from J, leaving 11 bases between. CDR3 length: 16 residues. CDR1 is MNHEY and CDR2 is SVGAGI in the germline V gene. This CDR3 is CASSYRARDSGNTIYF. CDR3 sequence (DNA): TGTGCCAGCAGTTACAGGGCGCGGGACTCTGGAAACACCATATATTTT.

The genes are TRBV11-2 and TRBJ2-1, with a weak D call TRBD2 (6 bases). V shed 4 bases and J shed 7 bases, with 11 bases lying between them. This CDR3 is 13 amino acids long. Per the germline V gene, CDR1 is SGHAT and CDR2 is FQNNGV. The CDR3 sequence is CASSSTRENEQFF. CDR3 DNA sequence: TGTGCCAGCAGCTCAACCCGGGAGAATGAGCAGTTCTTC.

This chain links TRBV2 with TRBJ2-3, with 8 bases aligning to TRBD2. From germline, CDR1 is SNHLY and CDR2 FYNNEI. The V gene end was trimmed by 4 bases and the J gene end by 3 bases; junction bases not matched to a gene: 6. The CDR3 spans 15 residues. The CDR3 DNA follows: TGTGCCAGCAGTGGGGGACTAGTGAGGACAGATACGCAGTATTTT. Translated, it gives CASSGGLVRTDTQYF.

The chain joins TRBV3-1 (or the pseudogene TRBV3-2) to TRBJ2-2; weak D call: TRBD2 (5 bases). Between the trimmed V and J ends, which lost 1 base and 2 bases, there was a span of 8 bases. This CDR3 contains 15 residues. In germline, CDR1 is LGHDT, CDR2 YNNKEL (reference sequence). CDR3: CASSQGAVNTGELFF. For the CDR3, the DNA is TGTGCCAGCAGCCAAGGAGCGGTAAACACCGGGGAGCTGTTTTTT.

This sequence joins TRBV7-9 and TRBJ2-3, with no clear D. V lost 0 bases and J lost 5, with 0 bases in between. This CDR3 contains 11 residues. CDR1 SEHNR and CDR2 FQNEAQ come from the germline V gene (reference sequence). The CDR3 loop is CASSLADTQYF. The CDR3 coding sequence is TGTGCCAGCAGCTTAGCAGATACGCAGTATTTT.

CDR3 DNA: TGTGCCAGCAGACCAGGGATGTTGGAGACCCAGTACTTC. Translated: CASRPGMLETQYF. The rearrangement uses TRBV28 and TRBJ2-5; D is perhaps TRBD1 (5 bases). Per the germline V gene, CDR1 is MDHEN and CDR2 is SYDVKM. The V end was cut by 6 bases, the J end by 5 bases, with 13 bases between. The CDR3 loop spans 13 amino acids.

Here the CDR3 reads CASSQDRGVNTEAFF. CDR3 nucleotide sequence: TGTGCCAGCAGCCAAGATCGGGGGGTGAACACTGAAGCTTTCTTT. The rearrangement links TRBV3-1 (or the pseudogene TRBV3-2) to TRBJ1-1; D may be TRBD1 (5 bases). This CDR3 comprises 15 residues. The germline V and J ends were trimmed by 0 bases and 0 bases, with 8 bases remaining between them. Germline CDR1 reads LGHDT; CDR2 reads YNNKEL (reference sequence).

CDR3 DNA sequence: TGTGCCAGCAGCGTAGCCTCGACGGGGGCAGTCGGTTACGAAGCTTTCTTT. Encoded protein: CASSVASTGAVGYEAFF. This chain uses TRBV9 with TRBJ1-1, with D possibly matching TRBD1 (6 bases). Germline V lookup: CDR1 SGDLS, CDR2 YYNGEE. V lost 0 bases and J lost 8, with 23 bases in between. The CDR3 loop spans 17 amino acids.

The chain combines TRBV18 with TRBJ2-3, with unresolved D. Deletions cut 6 bases from V and 1 base from J, with 8 bases between. The CDR3 runs to 13 residues. Germline V gene sequence: CDR1 KGHSH, CDR2 LQKENI. The CDR3 sequence: CASSPRGTDTQYF. In nucleotides, the CDR3 is TGTGCCAGCTCCCCCCGGGGCACAGATACGCAGTATTTT.

V gene TRBV7-2 combines with J gene TRBJ2-5; no clear D gene. Per the germline V gene, CDR1 is SGHTA and CDR2 is FQGNSA. This CDR3 spans 14 amino acids. The germline V and J ends were trimmed by 1 base and 4 bases, with 10 bases remaining between them. This CDR3 is CASSLEGRRETQYF. DNA of the CDR3: TGTGCCAGCAGCTTAGAAGGCCGACGAGAGACCCAGTACTTC. The entire variable domain, with the rest obtained from reference TRBV7-2 and TRBJ2-5, is as follows: GAGVSQSPSNKVTEKGKDVELRCDPISGHTALYWYRQSLGQGLEFLIYFQGNSAPDKSGLPSDRFSAERTGGSVSTLTIQRTQQEDSAVYLCASSLEGRRETQYFGPGTRLLVL.